These T cell receptor beta chains were read from a single sample in a study of blood T cell repertoires in COVID-19. Libraries were prepared by immunoSEQ multiplex PCR; TCRdb keeps only in-frame clonotypes and omits some of them. The table lists under 100,000 clones, 70% to 90% of them singletons. Sequencing used peripheral blood. These receptors originate from a woman aged 65 to 85 with active or convalescent COVID-19. The CDR3 runs from the conserved cysteine through the conserved F or W. D genes are given only for firm matches. Expanded clones get a size class; other rows say once, few or many, or leave the size out.

v_call	j_call	clone_size	d_call	cdr3_length	cdr3_aa	cdr3_nt
TRBV7-2	TRBJ2-1	NA	TRBD2	15	CASSLARTSHNEQFF	TGTGCCAGCAGCTTAGCGCGGACTAGCCATAATGAGCAGTTCTTC
TRBV10-2	TRBJ1-1	NA	TRBD1	15	CASSESGAGRGLAFF	TGCGCCAGCAGTGAGTCGGGAGCCGGGAGGGGGCTAGCTTTCTTT
TRBV19	TRBJ1-2	NA	TRBD1	13	CASKGAANYGYTF	TGTGCCAGTAAGGGGGCAGCTAACTATGGCTACACCTTC
TRBV7-2	TRBJ1-5	once	NA	12	CASSLGGRPQHF	TGTGCCAGCAGCTTAGGGGGGCGGCCCCAGCATTTT
TRBV7-8	TRBJ2-1	NA	TRBD1	20	CASSLAEGQESASSYNEQFF	TGTGCCAGCAGCTTAGCTGAGGGACAGGAGAGCGCAAGCTCCTACAATGAGCAGTTCTTC
TRBV28	TRBJ1-4	NA	NA	15	CASSLSIGVGEKLFF	TGTGCCAGCAGTTTAAGTATCGGGGTTGGTGAAAAACTGTTTTTT
TRBV5-5	TRBJ2-7	NA	NA	14	CASSLEAGSYEQYF	TGTGCCAGCAGCTTGGAGGCAGGTTCCTACGAGCAGTACTTC
TRBV9	TRBJ1-3	NA	NA	17	CASSVGAGGKFGNTIYF	TGTGCCAGCAGCGTAGGGGCAGGAGGAAAATTTGGAAACACCATATATTTT
TRBV19	TRBJ1-5	NA	TRBD1	13	CASSDRDNQPQHF	TGTGCCAGTAGTGACAGGGACAATCAGCCCCAGCATTTT
TRBV4-2	TRBJ2-1	NA	NA	15	CASSQLPQGPNEQFF	TGTGCCAGCAGCCAACTCCCGCAGGGCCCGAATGAGCAGTTCTTC
TRBV2	TRBJ1-5	NA	NA	15	CASSEVQISNQPQHF	TGTGCCAGCAGTGAAGTTCAGATTAGCAATCAGCCCCAGCATTTT
TRBV18	TRBJ2-1	few	NA	15	CASSLGQPGGDEQFF	TGTGCCAGCTCCCTTGGACAGCCGGGGGGCGATGAGCAGTTCTTC
TRBV6-5	TRBJ1-6	NA	NA	13	CASNPTGVPPLHF	TGTGCCAGCAACCCAACGGGTGTTCCACCCCTCCACTTT
TRBV27	TRBJ1-1	NA	TRBD1	13	CASSLIGGVEAFF	TGTGCCAGCAGTTTAATAGGGGGCGTTGAAGCTTTCTTT
TRBV7-2	TRBJ2-5	NA	TRBD2	14	CASSLSGAQETQYF	TGTGCCAGCAGCTTAAGCGGGGCGCAAGAGACCCAGTACTTC
TRBV15	TRBJ2-3	NA	NA	14	CATSRDPSTDTQYF	TGTGCCACCAGCAGAGATCCTAGCACAGATACGCAGTATTTT